These 20 T cell receptor beta chains came from one sample sequenced in a study of T-cell reconstitution after alpha-beta-depleted transplantation in children (dated by TCRdb to the mid-2010s). The library was made by PCR. TCRdb names Illumina HiSeq 2500 as the instrument used. To normalize quantification of the TCRbeta repertoire, the TCR libraries were built with molecular barcoding that relied on unique molecular identifiers. Clones were called with MiXCR by TCRdb after fastp trimmed the public reads at Q25, and only in-frame beta chains were retained. Rows with one shared CDR3 protein collapse into an entry with the most common genes and DNA. This sample is represented by about 72,000 distinct CDR3 sequences; roughly 6.6% of them were singletons. The ten largest clones represent around 2.4% of the sample. Sample: PBMCs from the stem cell graft donor, taken from the stem cell graft. All receptors derive from a human donor who donated a stem cell graft to a child with acute lymphoblastic leukemia.

This clonotype was recorded many times. This chain links TRBV29-1 with TRBJ2-1, with TRBD2 matching 7 bases. The CDR3 totals 13 residues. V gave up 6 bases and J gave up 8 bases; unmatched junction bases: 10. Looked up from germline, CDR1 is SQVTM and CDR2 is ANQGSEA. This CDR3 reads CSVSGRVVDEQFF. The CDR3 nucleotides read TGCAGCGTCAGTGGGAGGGTTGTCGATGAGCAGTTCTTC.

This clonotype was observed many times. The chain is built from TRBV12-3 or TRBV12-4 and TRBJ2-1; unclear D gene. V lost 5 bases and J lost 0, with 8 bases in between. The CDR3 is made up of 14 amino acids. The CDR3, as DNA: TGTGCCAGCAGTCAAGTAAGCTCCTACAATGAGCAGTTCTTC. Protein: CASSQVSSYNEQFF.

This clonotype was counted between two and nine times. The CDR3 region has the DNA TGCAGCGTTGAAGATGAGGGGGTGAACACTGAAGCTTTCTTT. Translation: CSVEDEGVNTEAFF. V and J are TRBV29-1 and TRBJ1-1; perhaps TRBD1 as D (6 bases). In germline, CDR1 is SQVTM, CDR2 ANQGSEA. CDR3 length equals 14 residues. V lost 0 bases, J lost 0 bases, and 8 bases lay in between.

This clonotype was observed many times. Compared with germline, one end of the junction differs, possibly owing to a read error. This chain uses TRBV7-2 with TRBJ1-2; no clear D. This CDR3 is 15 amino acids long. CDR1 is SGHTA, CDR2 FQGNSA, per germline. CDR3 nucleotides: TGTGCCAGCATCTTAGACGGACCGGGCGGCTATGGCTACACCTTC. Protein: CASILDGPGGYGYTF. Based on the CDR3 plus reference TRBV7-2 and TRBJ1-2, the full variable domain is GAGVSQSPSNKVTEKGKDVELRCDPISGHTALYWYRQSLGQGLEFLIYFQGNSAPDKSGLPSDRFSAERTGGSVSTLTIQRTQQEDSAVYLCASILDGPGGYGYTFGSGTRLTVV.

This clonotype was found many times. The genes are TRBV24-1 and TRBJ2-3; 7 bases are a match to TRBD1. Looked up from germline, CDR1 is KGHDR and CDR2 is SFDVKD. This CDR3 has 15 amino acids. V dropped 2 bases and J dropped 0; count of bases not matched to a gene: 1. The CDR3 region is CATSDSGQSTDTQYF. In nucleotides, the CDR3 is TGTGCCACCAGTGATTCGGGACAGAGCACAGATACGCAGTATTTT.

This rearrangement joins TRBV9 to TRBJ2-1, with 9 bases fitting TRBD1. V lost 4 bases and J lost 2; bases outside the gene matches: 7. The CDR3 loop spans 16 amino acids. Germline CDR1 SGDLS, CDR2 YYNGEE. CDR3 DNA sequence: TGTGCCAGCAGCTCCTTGGGACAGGGACCCTACAATGAGCAGTTCTTC. Amino acids: CASSSLGQGPYNEQFF.

This clonotype was observed at least ten times. The V and J genes are TRBV7-2 and TRBJ2-7; D uncertain. Trimming cost V 1 base and J 2 bases, with 15 bases left between them. Germline V CDR1 and CDR2: SGHTA, FQGNSA. CDR3 length: 16 residues. The CDR3 region is CASSLVFYGETYEQYF. For the CDR3, the DNA is TGTGCCAGCAGCTTAGTATTTTATGGCGAGACCTACGAGCAGTACTTC.

This clonotype was recorded at least ten times. The chain employs TRBV24-1 and TRBJ2-1; 7 nucleotides match TRBD1. V shed 8 bases, J shed 2 bases, and the junction held 8 bases outside the gene matches. Germline V gene sequence: CDR1 KGHDR, CDR2 SFDVKD. This CDR3 region has 15 residues. The CDR3 reads CATTGRDSAYNEQFF. DNA for the CDR3: TGTGCCACCACAGGCCGGGACAGCGCCTACAATGAGCAGTTCTTC.

This clonotype was found many times. The chain's CDR3 is CASSLAPRTGWNEQFF. Here the CDR3 DNA reads TGTGCCAGCAGCTTAGCCCCTAGGACAGGGTGGAATGAGCAGTTCTTC. The V gene is TRBV7-2, the J gene TRBJ2-1, with 8 bases lining up with TRBD1. This CDR3 spans 16 amino acids. Trimming at V came to 0 bases and at J to 7 bases, leaving 8 bases not matched to a gene. Germline V gives CDR1 SGHTA, CDR2 FQGNSA. Full variable domain (remainder filled in from reference TRBV7-2 and TRBJ2-1): GAGVSQSPSNKVTEKGKDVELRCDPISGHTALYWYRQSLGQGLEFLIYFQGNSAPDKSGLPSDRFSAERTGGSVSTLTIQRTQQEDSAVYLCASSLAPRTGWNEQFFGPGTRLTVL.

This clonotype was recorded many times. This chain uses TRBV20-1 with TRBJ2-7; 10 bases fit TRBD2. The J segment lost 4 bases and the V segment lost 0 bases, leaving 6 bases of the junction unmatched. CDR1 is DFQATT and CDR2 is SNEGSKA in the germline V gene (reference sequence). The CDR3 is made up of 15 amino acids. The CDR3 region is CSARDQSSGRYEQYF. The CDR3 nucleotides are TGCAGTGCTAGAGATCAATCTAGCGGGAGATACGAGCAGTACTTC.

This clonotype was found a few times. The chain recombines TRBV25-1 with TRBJ2-7, with 9 bases matching TRBD1. CDR1 and CDR2 (germline): MGHDK, SYGVNS. The CDR3 spans 16 residues. Losses at the gene ends were 3 bases for V and 3 bases for J; bases not matched to a gene: 9. The CDR3 nucleotides are TGTGCCAGCAGTGACAGTAAACAGGGGGCGGGCTACGAGCAGTACTTC. This encodes CASSDSKQGAGYEQYF.

This clonotype was recorded at least ten times. This chain joins TRBV5-6 and TRBJ1-1; weak D call: TRBD1 (5 bases). The CDR3 runs 14 residues. V gave up 3 bases and J gave up 4 bases, with 13 bases separating them. Germline CDR1 and CDR2: SGHDT and YYEEEE. The CDR3 sequence is CASSWAGRGTEAFF. The CDR3 nucleotides are TGTGCCAGCAGCTGGGCGGGGAGGGGCACTGAAGCTTTCTTT.

The sample holds many counts of this clonotype. This rearrangement joins TRBV28 to TRBJ2-7, with 11 bases lining up with TRBD2. This CDR3 spans 16 amino acids. The germline V gene has CDR1 MDHEN and CDR2 SYDVKM. The J segment lost 2 bases and the V segment lost 7 bases, leaving 10 bases of the junction unmatched. The CDR3 protein is CASTPGGTSGTYEQYF. The CDR3 DNA follows: TGTGCCAGCACCCCGGGCGGGACTAGCGGTACCTACGAGCAGTACTTC.

This clonotype was detected many times. The rearrangement uses TRBV27 and TRBJ2-7; 7 bases line up with TRBD1. The V gene's germline CDR1 is MNHEY and CDR2 SMNVEV (reference sequence). The V and J ends lost 6 bases and 0 bases, in that order; junction bases with no gene match: 11. The CDR3 covers 16 residues. The CDR3 loop reads CASSKEVGQSSYEQYF. The CDR3 DNA is TGTGCCAGCAGCAAGGAGGTGGGACAGAGCTCCTACGAGCAGTACTTC.

This clonotype was counted at least ten times. The chain has TRBV12-3 or TRBV12-4 and TRBJ2-5; TRBD2 aligns across 7 bases. This CDR3 is 15 amino acids long. Germline trimming cut 5 bases from V and 5 bases from J; bases unmatched to any gene: 11. The CDR3 loop is CASSPNLAAGETQYF. DNA of the CDR3: TGTGCCAGCAGTCCCAATCTAGCGGCCGGGGAGACCCAGTACTTC.

This clonotype has at least ten counts. The gene calls are TRBV12-3 or TRBV12-4 and TRBJ2-5; unclear D gene. CDR3 length: 12 amino acids. Trimming shortened V by 6 bases and J by 7 bases, and 12 bases separated the two germline ends. CDR3 bases: TGTGCCAGCAGCTCCGGGCATGCGACCCAGTACTTC. It yields the protein CASSSGHATQYF.

This chain connects TRBV13 to TRBJ1-6; D possibly corresponds to TRBD1 (5 bases). The length of the CDR3 is 16 residues. Germline V gene sequence: CDR1 PRHDT, CDR2 FYEKMQ (reference sequence). Trimming shortened V by 5 bases and J by 9 bases, and 20 bases separated the two germline ends. This CDR3 reads CASSPRPGGSISPLHF. CDR3 DNA sequence: TGTGCCAGCAGCCCCCGACCCGGGGGTTCAATTTCACCCCTCCACTTT.

The rearrangement joins TRBV19 to TRBJ2-2; 7 bases agree with TRBD1. The J segment lost 4 bases and the V segment lost 5 bases, leaving 10 bases of the junction unmatched. The CDR3 covers 16 residues. CDR1 LNHDA and CDR2 SQIVND come from the germline V gene (reference sequence). The CDR3 region has the DNA TGTGCCAGTAGTTCCCGACAGGGCTGGATCACCGGGGAGCTGTTTTTT. Protein sequence: CASSSRQGWITGELFF.

This clonotype has more than one count but fewer than ten. This sequence joins TRBV19 and TRBJ2-1, with 7 bases that match TRBD2. Per germline, CDR1 LNHDA and CDR2 SQIVND (reference sequence). CDR3 size: 16 residues. Germline trimming cut 6 bases from V and 7 bases from J; bases unmatched to any gene: 15. The CDR3 sequence is CASSPGGRLTGNEQFF. The DNA of the CDR3 is TGTGCCAGTAGCCCGGGGGGACGGCTCACGGGGAATGAGCAGTTCTTC.

In its sample, this clonotype was seen many times. The chain employs TRBV7-2 and TRBJ2-7; the match to TRBD1 covers 10 bases. J lost 5 bases, V lost 5 bases, and 6 bases had no gene match. The CDR3 is 14 amino acids. Germline assignment: CDR1 SGHTA and CDR2 FQGNSA. The CDR3 here is CASSMDRGEDEQYF. Written as DNA, the CDR3 is TGTGCCAGCAGCATGGACAGGGGGGAAGACGAGCAGTACTTC.